A selection of T cell receptor beta chains follows, all from one sample in a study of T cell responses to AZD1222 COVID-19 vaccine. Data came from immunoSEQ multiplex PCR; TCRdb stores just in-frame clones and leaves some out. The profile shows some 150,000 clones, about 90% of them singletons. The sample was peripheral blood, taken 28 days after the second AZD1222 dose. These receptors all stem from an adult who received the AZD1222 COVID-19 vaccine. The conserved cysteine and the conserved F or W are not part of the CDR3 here. Clone size, where shown, is once, few, many, or a class for clones that have expanded.

>TRBV29-1|once|TRBJ2-3
SVVGRLGTDTQY
>TRBV9|-|TRBJ2-2
ASSVDGRANTGELF
>TRBV6-2/TRBV6-3|once|TRBJ2-3
ASSLDTASGTQY
>TRBV3-1/TRBV3-2|-|TRBJ2-3
ASSHYIGRNTDTQY
>TRBV21-1|-|TRBJ1-2
ASSKRETEDYGYT
>TRBV5-1|-|TRBJ2-5
ASSSAREQETQY
>TRBV5-4|-|TRBJ2-5
ASKAREARETQY
>TRBV29-1|-|TRBJ2-2
SVVRGAMNTGELF
>TRBV2|-|TRBJ2-7
ASSEGLADYYEQY
>TRBV21-1|-|TRBJ2-1
ASSKESCGHLNNEQF
>TRBV6-5|-|TRBJ2-3
ASRGTSGPGTQY
>TRBV5-1|-|TRBJ2-3
ASSFSGSTDTQY
>TRBV21-1|once|TRBJ1-3
ASSKVSGYGNTIY
>TRBV18|-|TRBJ2-7
ASSQGQSYEQY
>TRBV25-1|-|TRBJ1-1
ASSGVTGYTEAF
>TRBV3-1/TRBV3-2|-|TRBJ1-4
ASSDPGQKKEKLF
>TRBV5-1|-|TRBJ1-6
ASSGQEDSPLH
>TRBV5-6|-|TRBJ2-3
ASSYRQGTDTQY
>TRBV28|-|TRBJ2-7
ASTSGSGRPYEQY
>TRBV28|-|TRBJ2-7
ASCFTGGERQY
>TRBV28|-|TRBJ2-1
ASSSLQGAGRGGNEQF
>TRBV9|-|TRBJ2-1
ASSVASGGWNEQF
>TRBV9|-|TRBJ2-3
ASTLRGGPTDTQY
>TRBV7-9|-|TRBJ2-2
ASSLLTGTGNTGELF
>TRBV19|few|TRBJ2-2
ASKGETVGELF
>TRBV28|-|TRBJ1-6
ASRPGGVSPLH
>TRBV2|-|TRBJ2-1
ASTPPGLAGGGRSNEQF
>TRBV4-1|-|TRBJ2-5
ASSQDRGLGDRTQY
>TRBV28|-|TRBJ1-2
ASISGTGKSYGYT
>TRBV7-2|-|TRBJ2-3
ASSLASGSVADTQY
>TRBV27|-|TRBJ2-1
ASSHQDEQF
>TRBV2|-|TRBJ1-1
ASIKPQGANREAF
>TRBV5-4|once|TRBJ2-2
ASSPSGAGVGGELF
>TRBV6-5|few|TRBJ1-1
ASSYSQNTEAF
>TRBV20-1|-|TRBJ2-5
SARDRETQY
>TRBV4-3|-|TRBJ1-3
ASSRAPGQGNTIY
>TRBV19|-|TRBJ2-2
ASSIGRGGTGELF
>TRBV7-2|-|TRBJ2-2
ASSSTGLAGMGTGELF
>TRBV4-3|-|TRBJ2-3
ASSQAPVPSTDTQY
>TRBV19|-|TRBJ2-1
ASSIIGYNEQF
>TRBV7-3|-|TRBJ2-1
ASSPRASGYRDEQF
>TRBV7-2|-|TRBJ2-7
ASSHGLAALGQY
>TRBV28|-|TRBJ2-7
ASSFFTATGRFTYEQY
>TRBV5-1|-|TRBJ2-3
ASSLAPDTQY
>TRBV15|once|TRBJ1-6
ATSKKTESPLH
>TRBV5-1|-|TRBJ1-2
ASSPVPGQRNYGYT
>TRBV28|-|TRBJ2-7
ASSSHGQGARSYEQY
>TRBV23-1|-|TRBJ2-7
ASSQLWDRDYEQY
>TRBV15|-|TRBJ2-3
ATSRGLSTDTQY
>TRBV2|-|TRBJ2-6
ASTLQSSGANVLT
>TRBV9|-|TRBJ2-2
ASSVAGGAPGELF
>TRBV4-3|-|TRBJ2-2
ASSRNSPGELF
>TRBV19|-|TRBJ1-2
ASTLQGVAYGYT
>TRBV5-4|-|TRBJ1-2
ASSPGGTNYGYT
>TRBV5-4|-|TRBJ2-1
ASSVTSGSDEQF